A single sample is the source of the 30 T cell receptor beta chains below, sequenced in a study of T cells in Graves' hyperthyroidism and ophthalmopathy. Authors of the study amplified TCR beta CDR3 regions from RNA transcripts. Carried out on the TCR CDR3, a first-round RT-PCR used the HTBI primer set. MiXCR was run by TCRdb on the multiplex PCR reads, yielding one entry per CDR3 protein. The profile shows around 600,000 distinct CDR3 sequences, about a sixth of them singletons. Sequencing used blood. The receptors derive from a woman between 35 and 50 years old with Graves' ophthalmopathy.

In its sample, this clonotype was seen a few times. The chain has TRBV7-4 and TRBJ2-7; D remains unclear. The V end was cut by 8 bases, the J end by 1 base, with 12 bases between. Germline V gives CDR1 SGHVT, CDR2 SQSDAQ. CDR3 length: 13 residues. The CDR3 nucleotides read TGTGCCAGCGCAGGAACCGGGTCCTACGAGCAGTACTTC. This gives the protein CASAGTGSYEQYF. The variable domain in full, completed from reference TRBV7-4 and TRBJ2-7, reads GAGVSQSPRYKVAKRGRDVALRCDSISGHVTLYWYRQTLGQGSEVLTYSQSDAQRDKSGRPSGRFSAERPERSVSTLKIQRTEQGDSAVYLCASAGTGSYEQYFGPGTRLTVT.

The chain recombines TRBV24-1 with TRBJ2-1; D is unresolved. This CDR3 contains 13 residues. Germline V gene data show CDR1 as KGHDR and CDR2 as SFDVKD. Trimming cost V 1 base and J 7 bases, with 7 bases left between them. CDR3 DNA sequence: TGTGCCACCAGTGATTTCAATGGTAATGAGCAGTTCTTC. Protein product: CATSDFNGNEQFF.

This clonotype was seen repeatedly, ten times or more. V and J are TRBV2 and TRBJ1-3; a weak D match, TRBD1 (6 bases). Trimming took off 1 base at V and 4 bases at J, with 11 bases between the two ends. CDR3 length: 15 residues. Germline CDR1 SNHLY, CDR2 FYNNEI. CDR3 nucleotide sequence: TGTGCCAGCAGTGAAGTCAGGACAGACGGAAACACCATATATTTT. Translation: CASSEVRTDGNTIYF.

The chain links TRBV20-1 to TRBJ2-1, with 7 nucleotides matching TRBD2. This CDR3 region has 14 residues. Germline V gene sequence: CDR1 DFQATT, CDR2 SNEGSKA (reference sequence). The V and J ends lost 1 base and 12 bases, in that order; junction bases with no gene match: 12. The CDR3 sequence: CSARGGSGASGQFF. The CDR3 region has the DNA TGCAGTGCTAGAGGCGGGAGTGGGGCAAGCGGGCAGTTCTTC.

This clonotype was observed a handful of times. The rearrangement joins TRBV30 to TRBJ1-2; D gene uncertain. The CDR3 is 13 amino acids. Germline CDR1 reads GTSNPN; CDR2 reads SVGIG (reference sequence). The V gene lost 3 bases and the J gene lost 4 bases, with 12 bases spanning the gap. CDR3 amino acids: CAWRGADFYGYTF. The CDR3 nucleotides are TGTGCCTGGAGGGGCGCAGACTTCTATGGCTACACCTTC. Looking up the rest from reference TRBV30 and TRBJ1-2 gives the full variable domain: SQTIHQWPATLVQPVGSPLSLECTVEGTSNPNLYWYRQAAGRGLQLLFYSVGIGQISSEVPQNLSASRPQDRQFILSSKKLLLSDSGFYLCAWRGADFYGYTFGSGTRLTVV.

The V gene is TRBV18, the J gene TRBJ1-4; no clear D gene. V was clipped by 2 bases and J by 8 bases, with 12 bases between them. The germline V gene has CDR1 KGHSH and CDR2 LQKENI. The CDR3 consists of 14 residues. The CDR3 here is CASSPGGFSEKLFF. The DNA of the CDR3 is TGTGCCAGCTCACCAGGAGGATTCTCCGAAAAACTGTTTTTT.

This clonotype appeared many times. V usage is TRBV9 and J usage is TRBJ2-2, with a weak D call TRBD1 (6 bases). Between the trimmed V and J ends, which lost 5 bases and 2 bases, there was a span of 10 bases. The CDR3 spans 14 residues. CDR1 and CDR2 (germline): SGDLS, YYNGEE. CDR3 coding DNA: TGTGCCAGCAGGGCCGGGACAAACACCGGGGAGCTGTTTTTT. Its translation is CASRAGTNTGELFF.

This clonotype was detected a few times. The genes are TRBV13 and TRBJ2-3; D is uncertain. The ends were cut back, 5 bases at V and 8 bases at J, with 17 bases in the middle. This CDR3 has 14 amino acids. Germline lookup yields CDR1 PRHDT and CDR2 FYEKMQ (reference sequence). The CDR3 sequence: CASSLRTSVGTQYF. The CDR3 coding sequence is TGTGCCAGCAGCCTGCGGACCTCGGTGGGTACGCAGTATTTT.

The J gene is TRBJ1-6, the V gene TRBV6-4; D is uncertain. This CDR3 is 17 amino acids long. V was cut by 5 bases and J by 0 bases, with 14 bases left in between. Germline V CDR1 and CDR2: MRHNA, SNTAGT. This CDR3 reads CASSYPGRLSYNSPLHF. The CDR3, as DNA: TGTGCCAGCAGTTACCCCGGGAGGCTCTCCTATAATTCACCCCTCCACTTT.

This clonotype was seen repeatedly, ten times or more. The chain carries TRBV7-8 and TRBJ2-7, with 12 bases lining up with TRBD1. The CDR3 sequence is 16 residues long. V was pared by 6 bases and J by 4 bases, with 10 bases of the junction left unmatched. Germline V CDR1 and CDR2: SGHVS, FQNEAQ. The CDR3 sequence is CASSRSGTGGDYEQYF. CDR3 sequence (DNA): TGTGCCAGCAGTAGATCCGGGACAGGGGGCGATTACGAGCAGTACTTC.

V usage is TRBV10-3 and J usage is TRBJ1-1; no clear D gene. This CDR3 comprises 12 residues. Germline values: CDR1 ENHRY, CDR2 SYGVKD. The V and J ends lost 8 bases and 5 bases respectively, with 12 bases between them. The CDR3 DNA is TGTGCCATCCGGCAGGTTGGTACTGAAGCTTTCTTT. This sequence encodes CAIRQVGTEAFF.

This clonotype was seen a handful of times. This rearrangement joins TRBV6-6 to TRBJ2-7, with D perhaps TRBD1 (6 bases). Trimming shortened V by 0 bases and J by 1 base, and 10 bases separated the two germline ends. Germline V gene sequence: CDR1 MNHNY, CDR2 SVGAGI (reference sequence). The CDR3 has 15 residues. The DNA of the CDR3 is TGTGCCAGCAGTTACTCGTGGCAGGGGTCCTACGAGCAGTACTTC. Encoded protein: CASSYSWQGSYEQYF.

This clonotype was seen ten or more times. The V call is TRBV12-3 or TRBV12-4, the J call TRBJ1-1; TRBD1 matches at 7 bases. Trimming took 4 bases from V and 8 from J; bases not matched to a gene: 10. CDR3 length equals 14 residues. CDR3 coding DNA: TGTGCCAGCAGTTCCCTTGGGACAGTAGGAGAAGCTTTCTTT. It specifies CASSSLGTVGEAFF.

This clonotype was detected many times. This sequence joins TRBV27 and TRBJ1-6, with D possibly being TRBD1 (6 bases). The CDR3 length is 16 residues. V shed 4 bases and J shed 5 bases, with 15 bases lying between them. Germline V gives CDR1 MNHEY, CDR2 SMNVEV (reference sequence). The CDR3 DNA sequence: TGTGCCAGCAGTTCCAATCAGGACAGAGATAATTCACCCCTCCACTTT. Protein product: CASSSNQDRDNSPLHF.

This clonotype showed up many times. The V and J genes are TRBV20-1 and TRBJ2-7, with D tentatively TRBD1 (5 bases). V lost 0 bases to trimming and J lost 0 bases, with 12 bases between them. Germline values: CDR1 DFQATT, CDR2 SNEGSKA (reference sequence). This CDR3 contains 15 residues. Here the CDR3 DNA reads TGCAGTGCTAGAGATGGGGCCGCACCCTCCTACGAGCAGTACTTC. Encoded protein: CSARDGAAPSYEQYF.

Many counts were recorded for this clonotype. The rearrangement uses TRBV28 and TRBJ2-3; D perhaps matches TRBD2 (6 bases). Trimming took 4 bases from V and 0 from J, leaving 14 bases between them. CDR1 is MDHEN, CDR2 SYDVKM, per germline. CDR3 length: 16 residues. The DNA of the CDR3 is TGTGCCAGCAGTTGGTCCCGGGACTCAAGCACAGATACGCAGTATTTT. It specifies CASSWSRDSSTDTQYF.

Worth noting for this clonotype: A much larger clone differs by one base, so this may be a read error. The CDR3 carries no conserved terminal phenylalanine or tryptophan, so it likely arises from a read error. J is TRBJ2-5 and V is TRBV20-1, with unresolved D. CDR1 DFQATT and CDR2 SNEGSKA come from the germline V gene (reference sequence). CDR3 length: 13 residues. V was pared by 3 bases and J by 5 bases, with 13 bases between. The CDR3 region is CSARDPIEETQYL. The CDR3 DNA follows: TGCAGTGCTAGGGACCCCATCGAGGAGACCCAGTACCTC.

This clonotype appeared many times. The chain is built from TRBV12-3 or TRBV12-4 and TRBJ2-7; perhaps TRBD2 as D (6 bases). Trimming took 6 bases from V and 2 from J, leaving 17 bases between them. The CDR3 has 15 residues. The CDR3 bases are TGTGCCAGCAGCCTTGGGAGGATGGCAGCCTACGAGCAGTACTTC. Protein product: CASSLGRMAAYEQYF.

This clonotype was recorded at least ten times. This chain joins TRBV9 and TRBJ2-1, with D tentatively TRBD1 or TRBD2 (5 bases each). CDR3 length: 14 amino acids. V was cut by 0 bases and J by 9 bases, with 13 bases left in between. CDR1 and CDR2 (germline): SGDLS, YYNGEE. Here the CDR3 DNA reads TGTGCCAGCAGCGTAGTGGACGTGGGGACTGAGCAGTTCTTC. This gives the protein CASSVVDVGTEQFF.

This clonotype was counted at least ten times. The gene calls are TRBV5-1 and TRBJ1-5; D call uncertain. V lost 3 bases, J lost 6 bases, and 13 bases lay in between. This CDR3 has 14 residues. The germline V gene encodes CDR1 SGHRS and CDR2 YFSETQ. CDR3 protein: CASSSGLVGQPQHF. The CDR3 DNA follows: TGCGCCAGCAGCTCCGGTCTAGTAGGTCAGCCCCAGCATTTT.

This clonotype was seen ten or more times. The J gene is TRBJ2-7, the V gene TRBV7-8, with D perhaps TRBD2 (5 bases). The germline V and J ends were trimmed by 2 bases and 2 bases, with 16 bases remaining between them. The germline V gene encodes CDR1 SGHVS and CDR2 FQNEAQ. The CDR3 extends over 16 amino acids. The CDR3 loop reads CASSLHEGRLTYEQYF. For the CDR3, the DNA is TGTGCCAGCAGCTTACATGAGGGCAGGTTGACCTACGAGCAGTACTTC.

There are a few counts of this clonotype. The chain is built from TRBV3-1 and TRBJ1-2; D is uncertain. The CDR3 covers 13 residues. V was shortened by 0 bases and J by 8 bases, with 10 bases between the two germline ends. Germline lookup yields CDR1 LGHDT and CDR2 YNNKEL (reference sequence). CDR3 nucleotides: TGTGCCAGCAGCCAAGAGCCCCACCCGGGCTACACCTTC. Its translation: CASSQEPHPGYTF.

This clonotype has a handful of counts. The gene calls are TRBV4-1 and TRBJ2-3; D may correspond to TRBD1 or TRBD2 (5 bases each). This CDR3 is 15 amino acids long. The V end was cut by 0 bases, the J end by 10 bases, with 17 bases between. Per germline, CDR1 MGHRA and CDR2 YSYEKL. The CDR3 nucleotides read TGCGCCAGCAGCCAAGAGGGGGTCACAGGTCTCCCGCAGTATTTT. It is translated as CASSQEGVTGLPQYF.

This clonotype has at least ten counts. The chain uses TRBV11-2 and TRBJ1-6; D remains ambiguous. V was cut by 0 bases and J by 0 bases, with 6 bases left in between. CDR1 and CDR2 (germline): SGHAT, FQNNGV. CDR3 length: 16 amino acids. The CDR3 coding sequence is TGTGCCAGCAGCTTAGATCTATTCTCCTATAATTCACCCCTCCACTTT. It specifies CASSLDLFSYNSPLHF.

Turning to this clonotype: A read error is possible here, since a much larger clone lies one base away. This rearrangement joins TRBV3-1 to TRBJ2-1; TRBD2 matches at 11 bases. V dropped 1 base and J dropped 8; count of bases not matched to a gene: 7. CDR3 length: 16 residues. Germline V CDR1 and CDR2: LGHDT, YNNKEL (reference sequence). This CDR3 reads CASSQVLTSGVHEQFF. CDR3 DNA: TGTGCCAGCAGCCAAGTTCTGACTAGCGGGGTACATGAGCAGTTCTTC.

This clonotype was detected many times. V and J are TRBV30 and TRBJ1-1, with TRBD1 as a possible D gene (6 bases). With 7 bases removed from V and 7 bases from J, the gap between germline ends came to 13 bases. Germline CDR1 reads GTSNPN; CDR2 reads SVGIG (reference sequence). The CDR3 is 11 residues long. DNA for the CDR3: TGTGCCTCACAGGGTGAGGGTGAAGCTTTCTTT. This encodes CASQGEGEAFF.

Only a few counts were recorded for this clonotype. This sequence joins TRBV27 and TRBJ2-1; possibly TRBD2 for D (6 bases). CDR1 is MNHEY, CDR2 SMNVEV, per germline (reference sequence). The CDR3 covers 17 residues. The V end was cut by 5 bases, the J end by 0 bases, with 17 bases between. For the CDR3, the DNA is TGTGCCAGCAGTCCCCCTAGAGTAGCGGACTCCTACAATGAGCAGTTCTTC. Amino acids: CASSPPRVADSYNEQFF.

This clonotype has more than one count but fewer than ten. Given the absence of the conserved phenylalanine or tryptophan at the CDR3 end, a read error is likely. The gene calls are TRBV5-5 and TRBJ2-7; maybe TRBD2 (8 bases). Per germline, CDR1 SGHKS and CDR2 YYEKEE (reference sequence). Between the trimmed V and J ends, which lost 3 bases and 3 bases, there was a span of 25 bases. The CDR3 has 18 amino acids. CDR3 amino acids: CASSSPTGGQGGRYEQYL. CDR3 DNA: TGTGCCAGCAGCTCACCTACGGGGGGGCAGGGGGGCCGCTACGAGCAGTACCTC.

The gene calls are TRBV20-1 and TRBJ2-2; 8 bases line up with TRBD2. CDR3 size: 15 residues. The ends lost 5 bases at V and 6 bases at J; junction bases unmatched: 11. Per germline, CDR1 DFQATT and CDR2 SNEGSKA (reference sequence). CDR3 loop: CSAPHPGTSAGELFF. As DNA, the CDR3 is TGCAGTGCTCCCCACCCCGGGACTAGTGCCGGGGAGCTGTTTTTT.

The chain couples TRBV4-1 to TRBJ2-7, with 7 bases aligning to TRBD1. Germline assignment: CDR1 MGHRA and CDR2 YSYEKL. This CDR3 spans 15 amino acids. J lost 2 bases, V lost 2 bases, and 6 bases had no gene match. CDR3 nucleotides: TGCGCCAGCAGCCAACCGGGACAGCCTCCCTACGAGCAGTACTTC. This encodes CASSQPGQPPYEQYF.